This is a list of T cell receptor beta chains from one sample in a study of T cell repertoires in cytomegalovirus infection. MiXCR, run by TCRdb on the reads, gives a single entry per CDR3 protein. The repertoire holds 350,000 to 500,000 distinct CDR3 sequences, with about a third as singletons. The sequencing sample was made of PBMCs. These receptors were collected from a human donor in good health (CMV status not recorded). Some clones in this sample may be carry-over from other donors' samples. CDR3s leave out the opening cysteine and the closing phenylalanine or tryptophan. Fields, in order: V gene, D gene, J gene, CDR3 protein. The D gene is left open where the match is weak.

v_call: TRBV7-8; d_call: TRBD1; j_call: TRBJ1-2; cdr3_aa: ASSLSSGTGGANYGYT
v_call: TRBV7-9; d_call: NA; j_call: TRBJ2-7; cdr3_aa: ASSSTGYEQY
v_call: TRBV11-2; d_call: NA; j_call: TRBJ1-3; cdr3_aa: ASSTPEENSGNTIY
v_call: TRBV27; d_call: NA; j_call: TRBJ1-5; cdr3_aa: ASRALTVMQPQH
v_call: TRBV28; d_call: NA; j_call: TRBJ1-2; cdr3_aa: ASSFSRAGYGYT
v_call: TRBV5-6; d_call: NA; j_call: TRBJ1-5; cdr3_aa: ASSFSGAYSNQPQH
v_call: TRBV7-8; d_call: NA; j_call: TRBJ2-1; cdr3_aa: ASVSVHNEQF
v_call: TRBV7-8; d_call: TRBD2; j_call: TRBJ2-1; cdr3_aa: ASSFERGYEQF
v_call: TRBV29-1; d_call: NA; j_call: TRBJ2-2; cdr3_aa: SVDIGGANTGELF
v_call: TRBV7-2; d_call: NA; j_call: TRBJ2-7; cdr3_aa: ASSLGGFSPEQY
v_call: TRBV7-9; d_call: TRBD1; j_call: TRBJ1-1; cdr3_aa: ASSEQGWAEAF
v_call: TRBV19; d_call: NA; j_call: TRBJ2-7; cdr3_aa: ASSIDEGIYEQY
v_call: TRBV20-1; d_call: TRBD1; j_call: TRBJ1-5; cdr3_aa: SALDRGNIYSNQPQH
v_call: TRBV9; d_call: TRBD2; j_call: TRBJ2-1; cdr3_aa: ASSNSGGSAYNEQF
v_call: TRBV19; d_call: TRBD2; j_call: TRBJ2-3; cdr3_aa: ASSRLAGGRHTDTQY
v_call: TRBV20-1; d_call: NA; j_call: TRBJ1-1; cdr3_aa: SARGVPGRVNEAF
v_call: TRBV4-3; d_call: NA; j_call: TRBJ2-7; cdr3_aa: ASSQDVWGYEQY
v_call: TRBV7-8; d_call: NA; j_call: TRBJ1-1; cdr3_aa: ASSSEPARNTEAF
v_call: TRBV12-3/TRBV12-4; d_call: NA; j_call: TRBJ1-5; cdr3_aa: ASSFQGSNSNQPQH
v_call: TRBV20-1; d_call: NA; j_call: TRBJ2-7; cdr3_aa: SARDRDMEILVEQY
v_call: TRBV4-1; d_call: NA; j_call: TRBJ2-4; cdr3_aa: ASSQERGAPDIQY
v_call: TRBV5-6; d_call: NA; j_call: TRBJ1-1; cdr3_aa: ASSFSGPLRVNTEAF
v_call: TRBV6-1; d_call: NA; j_call: TRBJ1-2; cdr3_aa: ASAGFGYT
v_call: TRBV28; d_call: NA; j_call: TRBJ2-2; cdr3_aa: ASQQGFAGELF
v_call: TRBV20-1; d_call: NA; j_call: TRBJ2-3; cdr3_aa: SASLPARRTDTQY
v_call: TRBV12-3/TRBV12-4; d_call: NA; j_call: TRBJ1-1; cdr3_aa: ASSLRGRNTEAF
v_call: TRBV6-1; d_call: TRBD1; j_call: TRBJ2-7; cdr3_aa: ASSEALQGADEQY
v_call: TRBV7-2; d_call: NA; j_call: TRBJ1-4; cdr3_aa: ASSQGLPWEKLF
v_call: TRBV19; d_call: NA; j_call: TRBJ1-6; cdr3_aa: ASTRSSYNSPLH
v_call: TRBV20-1; d_call: TRBD2; j_call: TRBJ2-2; cdr3_aa: SAMGLAGGYTGELF
v_call: TRBV25-1; d_call: NA; j_call: TRBJ1-6; cdr3_aa: ASSESGSPLQ
v_call: TRBV7-2; d_call: TRBD1; j_call: TRBJ2-7; cdr3_aa: ASSLGVGTDYEQY
v_call: TRBV11-3; d_call: NA; j_call: TRBJ1-5; cdr3_aa: ASSLASRKAGFRGVSNQPQH
v_call: TRBV2; d_call: NA; j_call: TRBJ2-3; cdr3_aa: ASSPDQPTDTQY
v_call: TRBV19; d_call: NA; j_call: TRBJ1-1; cdr3_aa: ASRGWGNTEAF
v_call: TRBV4-2; d_call: NA; j_call: TRBJ2-2; cdr3_aa: ASSQRAGSGTGELF
v_call: TRBV5-1; d_call: NA; j_call: TRBJ2-7; cdr3_aa: ASRLGGSAYEQY
v_call: TRBV5-1; d_call: NA; j_call: TRBJ2-1; cdr3_aa: ASSLVQVSYNEQF
v_call: TRBV4-1; d_call: NA; j_call: TRBJ1-1; cdr3_aa: ASSHVLLNTEAF
v_call: TRBV7-9; d_call: NA; j_call: TRBJ2-5; cdr3_aa: ASSGVQETQY
v_call: TRBV6-6; d_call: TRBD1; j_call: TRBJ1-3; cdr3_aa: ASRLDRLGNTIY
v_call: TRBV12-3/TRBV12-4; d_call: TRBD1; j_call: TRBJ2-2; cdr3_aa: ASSRTGGTGELF
v_call: TRBV7-6; d_call: NA; j_call: TRBJ1-5; cdr3_aa: ASSLTENFDQPQH
v_call: TRBV24-1; d_call: NA; j_call: TRBJ1-5; cdr3_aa: ATRDLETDQPQH
v_call: TRBV12-3/TRBV12-4; d_call: TRBD1; j_call: TRBJ1-2; cdr3_aa: ASSSSGQGLYGYT
v_call: TRBV18; d_call: NA; j_call: TRBJ1-6; cdr3_aa: ASSPMGGNSPLH
v_call: TRBV10-3; d_call: NA; j_call: TRBJ1-1; cdr3_aa: AISPGTNTEAF
v_call: TRBV6-1; d_call: TRBD2; j_call: TRBJ2-3; cdr3_aa: ASAPKGTSPTDTQY
v_call: TRBV5-6; d_call: NA; j_call: TRBJ2-5; cdr3_aa: ASSLFQADRLAAQY
v_call: TRBV28; d_call: NA; j_call: TRBJ2-7; cdr3_aa: ASSLFGVYEQY
v_call: TRBV4-1; d_call: TRBD2; j_call: TRBJ2-1; cdr3_aa: ASSQETLVTSGAVGNEQF
v_call: TRBV25-1; d_call: NA; j_call: TRBJ1-3; cdr3_aa: ASSGGAGFSGNTIY
v_call: TRBV12-3/TRBV12-4; d_call: NA; j_call: TRBJ2-3; cdr3_aa: ASSYGTDTQY
v_call: TRBV6-1; d_call: NA; j_call: TRBJ2-3; cdr3_aa: ASKSLLKADTQY
v_call: TRBV6-2/TRBV6-3; d_call: TRBD2; j_call: TRBJ2-2; cdr3_aa: ASSLRLARAGELF